The present entry profiles one TCR beta chain with its context. This specimen comes from a study of OX40 agonist ivuxolimab in advanced cancers. Sequencing used immunoSEQ multiplex PCR; TCRdb keeps in-frame clones, though not all of them. Here the sample spans fewer than 45,000 clones, 88% being singletons. Trimming removed 0 bases at V and 7 bases at J, with 9 bases between. Germline-derived CDR1 and CDR2 are SGHVS and FQNEAQ. The CDR3 covers 14 residues. The TCR was taken from an adult with an advanced solid tumor such as melanoma, head and neck, liver or kidney cancer. The sequenced sample was CD4+ or CD8+ T cells sorted from blood, obtained in a trial of the OX40 agonist ivuxolimab. The chain combines TRBV7-8 with TRBJ2-2, with no clear D. The CDR3 protein is CASSLAGPGGELFF. In DNA, the CDR3 is TGTGCCAGCAGCTTAGCTGGGCCAGGCGGGGAGCTGTTTTTT.